The 31 T cell receptor beta chains given below trace back to one sample, sequenced in a study of T cells after yellow fever vaccination. TCRdb re-called the 5' RACE reads with MiXCR, one entry per CDR3 protein. This table has around 310,000 distinct CDR3 sequences, roughly 8.7% appearing once. Sequences were derived from PBMCs, sampled on the day of the first yellow fever vaccination. These receptor sequences come from a man between 18 and 35 years old who received the YFV17D yellow fever vaccine.

At least ten counts were recorded for this clonotype. V usage is TRBV7-2 and J usage is TRBJ2-7; TRBD2 agrees at 10 bases. CDR1 is SGHTA and CDR2 is FQGNSA in the germline V gene. V trimming: 2 bases; J trimming: 5 bases; junction bases outside the gene matches: 6. This CDR3 is 15 amino acids long. CDR3 coding DNA: TGTGCCAGCAGCTTAAATAGCGGGGGGAGGGACGAGCAGTACTTC. The encoded protein is CASSLNSGGRDEQYF.

Turning to this clonotype: Being one base from a much bigger clone, this may be a read error. Because the CDR3 is missing its conserved closing phenylalanine or tryptophan, this is likely a read error. This chain links TRBV7-9 with TRBJ2-5, with a weak D call TRBD2 (6 bases). The V end was cut by 4 bases, the J end by 7 bases, with 19 bases between. CDR1 is SEHNR, CDR2 FQNEAQ, per germline (reference sequence). There are 15 residues in the CDR3. CDR3 loop: CASSSPREYEGTQYL. Written as DNA, the CDR3 is TGTGCCAGCAGCTCGCCGCGGGAATATGAGGGGACCCAGTACCTC.

This clonotype was seen ten or more times. This chain connects TRBV7-2 to TRBJ2-2; possibly TRBD1 for D (6 bases). Per germline, CDR1 SGHTA and CDR2 FQGNSA. The CDR3 loop spans 13 amino acids. Trimming shortened V by 6 bases and J by 5 bases, and 10 bases separated the two germline ends. The CDR3 coding sequence is TGTGCCAGCAGGCCACAGGGAACCGGGGAGCTGTTTTTT. Its protein is CASRPQGTGELFF. Combining the CDR3 with reference TRBV7-2 and TRBJ2-2 gives the whole variable domain GAGVSQSPSNKVTEKGKDVELRCDPISGHTALYWYRQSLGQGLEFLIYFQGNSAPDKSGLPSDRFSAERTGGSVSTLTIQRTQQEDSAVYLCASRPQGTGELFFGEGSRLTVL.

This clonotype showed up just once. The chain is built from TRBV27 and TRBJ2-1, with TRBD2 identical over 8 bases. The CDR3 sequence is 14 residues long. CDR1 is MNHEY and CDR2 is SMNVEV in the germline V gene (reference sequence). Trimming removed 11 bases from V and 6 bases from J; junction bases left unmatched: 12. The CDR3 sequence is CAGSPGLGGNEQFF. The CDR3 coding sequence is TGTGCCGGCTCCCCGGGACTAGGGGGCAATGAGCAGTTCTTC.

This clonotype was found many times. The chain is built from TRBV18 and TRBJ2-7; D not resolved. This CDR3 spans 11 amino acids. Trimming took 3 bases from V and 5 from J, leaving 5 bases between them. CDR1 is KGHSH, CDR2 LQKENI, per germline. CDR3 coding DNA: TGTGCCAGCTCACCCTTGAACGAGCAGTACTTC. This encodes CASSPLNEQYF.

This clonotype has a count of ten or more. The V and J genes are TRBV11-2 and TRBJ1-4; no clear D. Trimming left V 5 bases short and J 0 bases short, with 13 bases between. The germline gives CDR1 SGHAT, CDR2 FQNNGV. The CDR3 has 16 residues. CDR3 DNA sequence: TGTGCCAGCAGCCTCCTCGGCGGGACAACTAATGAAAAACTGTTTTTT. Translation gives CASSLLGGTTNEKLFF.

This clonotype was detected a few times. This rearrangement joins TRBV29-1 to TRBJ1-5; D remains unclear. There are 14 residues in the CDR3. V was clipped by 4 bases and J by 1 base, with 11 bases between them. Per the germline V gene, CDR1 is SQVTM and CDR2 is ANQGSEA. CDR3 nucleotides: TGCAGCGTTGTTTTCGGTCTCAGCAATCAGCCCCAGCATTTT. Translation: CSVVFGLSNQPQHF. Combining the CDR3 with reference TRBV29-1 and TRBJ1-5 gives the whole variable domain SAVISQKPSRDICQRGTSLTIQCQVDSQVTMMFWYRQQPGQSLTLIATANQGSEATYESGFVIDKFPISRPNLTFSTLTVSNMSPEDSSIYLCSVVFGLSNQPQHFGDGTRLSIL.

This clonotype was picked up a small number of times. This chain uses TRBV5-4 with TRBJ1-1; D remains ambiguous. From germline, CDR1 is SGHNT and CDR2 YYREEE (reference sequence). The V gene lost 4 bases and the J gene lost 6 bases, with 16 bases spanning the gap. This CDR3 contains 14 residues. The CDR3 DNA follows: TGTGCCAGCAGCCGCAACAACGGAGGGTCTGAAGCTTTCTTT. Its protein product is CASSRNNGGSEAFF.

The genes are TRBV9 and TRBJ1-6; D unresolved. CDR1 SGDLS and CDR2 YYNGEE come from the germline V gene. CDR3 length equals 14 residues. V lost 0 bases and J lost 8, with 9 bases in between. The CDR3 spells CASSVDGLDSPLHF. The CDR3 bases are TGTGCCAGCAGCGTAGATGGGCTGGATTCACCCCTCCACTTT.

This clonotype was counted only a few times. This chain uses TRBV11-2 with TRBJ2-5, with D unclear. The V gene lost 5 bases and the J gene lost 1 base, with 11 bases spanning the gap. Per germline, CDR1 SGHAT and CDR2 FQNNGV. This CDR3 is 14 amino acids long. CDR3 sequence reads: CASSRTDGQETQYF. The CDR3 DNA reads as TGTGCCAGCAGCCGTACAGATGGCCAAGAGACCCAGTACTTC.

In this sample, this clonotype turned up many times. V gene TRBV10-3 combines with J gene TRBJ2-3; D remains ambiguous. The CDR3 length is 12 residues. V gave up 11 bases and J gave up 0 bases, with 9 bases separating them. Germline values: CDR1 ENHRY, CDR2 SYGVKD. This CDR3 reads CAASPSTDTQYF. CDR3 DNA: TGTGCCGCCTCCCCTAGCACAGATACGCAGTATTTT.

The chain links TRBV11-2 to TRBJ2-5; no clear D gene. The germline gives CDR1 SGHAT, CDR2 FQNNGV. V lost 5 bases and J lost 0, with 10 bases in between. CDR3 length: 14 residues. CDR3 amino acids: CASSGRLYQETQYF. In nucleotides, the CDR3 is TGTGCCAGCAGCGGAAGGCTGTACCAAGAGACCCAGTACTTC.

CDR3 DNA sequence: TGTGCCAGCCAGGACCATAATTCACCCCTCCACTTT. Its translation: CASQDHNSPLHF. The chain combines TRBV2 with TRBJ1-6; D remains unclear. The CDR3 contains 12 residues. Trimming shortened V by 8 bases and J by 5 bases, and 7 bases separated the two germline ends. Germline CDR1 is SNHLY and CDR2 is FYNNEI.

Many counts were recorded for this clonotype. The chain has TRBV5-6 and TRBJ2-7; D is undetermined. This CDR3 is 13 amino acids long. Per germline, CDR1 SGHDT and CDR2 YYEEEE. Trimming took 0 bases from V and 1 from J, leaving 5 bases between them. This CDR3 reads CASSLAGSYEQYF. In nucleotides, the CDR3 is TGTGCCAGCAGCTTGGCCGGGTCCTACGAGCAGTACTTC.

This clonotype was observed many times. This CDR3 reads CASSLMQGGYGYTF. In DNA form, the CDR3 reads TGTGCCAGCAGTTTAATGCAGGGCGGCTATGGCTACACCTTC. The gene calls are TRBV12-3 or TRBV12-4 and TRBJ1-2; possible D gene TRBD1, 5 bases. The CDR3 spans 14 residues. V was clipped by 2 bases and J by 4 bases, with 11 bases between them.

This clonotype was seen many times. The V call is TRBV30, the J call TRBJ2-3; 12 bases fit TRBD2. Looked up from germline, CDR1 is GTSNPN and CDR2 is SVGIG (reference sequence). V gave up 7 bases and J gave up 2 bases; unmatched junction bases: 4. The CDR3 extends over 14 amino acids. CDR3 coding DNA: TGTGCCTCAGCTAGCGGGGGGGCCACAGATACGCAGTATTTT. It yields the protein CASASGGATDTQYF. Together with reference TRBV30 and TRBJ2-3, the CDR3 gives the full variable domain: SQTIHQWPATLVQPVGSPLSLECTVEGTSNPNLYWYRQAAGRGLQLLFYSVGIGQISSEVPQNLSASRPQDRQFILSSKKLLLSDSGFYLCASASGGATDTQYFGPGTRLTVL.

This clonotype was found a few times. The genes are TRBV2 and TRBJ1-4; TRBD1 matches at 7 bases. The J segment lost 7 bases and the V segment lost 4 bases, leaving 6 bases of the junction unmatched. Germline CDR1 reads SNHLY; CDR2 reads FYNNEI. The CDR3 spans 14 residues. This chain's CDR3 is CASSVQGFSEKLFF. DNA of the CDR3: TGTGCCAGCAGTGTACAGGGGTTCAGTGAAAAACTGTTTTTT.

The chain links TRBV4-3 to TRBJ2-1, with TRBD2 as a possible D gene (5 bases). Germline values: CDR1 LGHNA, CDR2 YSLEER. The CDR3 sequence is 15 residues long. The V end lost 4 bases, the J end lost 4 bases, and 14 bases lay between the germline ends. The CDR3 bases are TGCGCCAGCAGCCGGATGAGCGGCAATTACAATGAGCAGTTCTTC. As protein: CASSRMSGNYNEQFF.

The J gene is TRBJ1-3, the V gene TRBV6-2 or TRBV6-3, with D perhaps TRBD1 (6 bases). Germline lookup yields CDR1 MNHEY and CDR2 SVGEGT. CDR3 size: 16 residues. Between the trimmed V and J ends, which lost 4 bases and 2 bases, there was a span of 15 bases. The CDR3 region has the DNA TGTGCCAGCAGTTTTTACAGGGCGGCGGCTGGAAACACCATATATTTT. Its translation: CASSFYRAAAGNTIYF.

The V and J genes are TRBV19 and TRBJ2-1; D is unresolved. Germline-derived CDR1 and CDR2 are LNHDA and SQIVND (reference sequence). Between the trimmed V and J ends, which lost 8 bases and 0 bases, there was a span of 14 bases. The CDR3 is 15 residues long. The CDR3 DNA sequence: TGTGCCAGTCAGAAAGCAGGTTCCTCCTACAATGAGCAGTTCTTC. Translation gives CASQKAGSSYNEQFF.

Regarding this clonotype: The junction and the germline gene differ at one end; a read error may be behind it. The J gene is TRBJ2-3, the V gene TRBV2, with D possibly matching TRBD2 (6 bases). CDR1 and CDR2 (germline): SNHLY, FYNNEI. CDR3 length: 14 residues. The CDR3 here is CASMTETSIDTQYF. As DNA, the CDR3 is TGTGCCAGCATGACGGAAACTAGCATAGATACGCAGTATTTT.

This clonotype was detected ten times or more. J is TRBJ1-2 and V is TRBV4-3; 9 positions agree with TRBD1. The junction had 11 bases not matched to a gene; V was cut back by 4 bases and J by 8 bases. CDR1 LGHNA and CDR2 YSLEER come from the germline V gene. The CDR3 loop spans 15 amino acids. The CDR3 reads CASSPGQGSFGGYTF. The CDR3 nucleotides read TGCGCCAGCAGCCCGGGACAGGGCTCGTTTGGAGGCTACACCTTC.

This clonotype was picked up a small number of times. V gene TRBV10-3 combines with J gene TRBJ1-2; possible D gene TRBD1, 6 bases. Trimming cost V 5 bases and J 6 bases, with 10 bases left between them. CDR1 is ENHRY and CDR2 is SYGVKD in the germline V gene. This CDR3 region has 12 residues. For the CDR3, the DNA is TGTGCCATCAGTTCCTACAGGGATGGCTACACCTTC. Its translation: CAISSYRDGYTF.

This clonotype appeared a few times. The chain is built from TRBV4-1 and TRBJ2-6, with 8 bases identical to TRBD1. Germline CDR1 is MGHRA and CDR2 is YSYEKL. The CDR3 consists of 17 residues. The V and J ends lost 4 bases and 0 bases, in that order; junction bases with no gene match: 5. The CDR3 loop reads CASSRGTGFSGANVLTF. CDR3 sequence (DNA): TGCGCCAGCAGCCGGGGGACAGGTTTCTCTGGGGCCAACGTCCTGACTTTC.

This clonotype was detected only a few times. The chain joins TRBV10-2 to TRBJ1-2; D remains unclear. The germline V gene encodes CDR1 WSHSY and CDR2 SAAADI. CDR3 length equals 15 residues. The V and J ends lost 1 base and 4 bases respectively, with 13 bases between them. The CDR3 loop is CASSEFSDPGYGYTF. In DNA form, the CDR3 reads TGCGCCAGCAGTGAGTTCTCTGACCCTGGCTATGGCTACACCTTC.

This clonotype was observed a few times. The chain combines TRBV9 with TRBJ2-4; D is unresolved. Trimming stripped 0 bases from V and 5 bases from J, with 15 bases between. Germline CDR1 reads SGDLS; CDR2 reads YYNGEE. The CDR3 is 16 amino acids. The CDR3 DNA is TGTGCCAGCAGCGTAGACCCCGTCGGGTGGGAAAACATTCAGTACTTC. Its translation is CASSVDPVGWENIQYF.

The V gene is TRBV6-1, the J gene TRBJ1-1; 8 bases line up with TRBD1. CDR3 length equals 14 residues. Germline lookup yields CDR1 MNHNS and CDR2 SASEGT. The J segment lost 3 bases and the V segment lost 6 bases, leaving 6 bases of the junction unmatched. The CDR3 DNA reads as TGTGCCAGCAGCCGGACAGGGCTGGACACTGAAGCTTTCTTT. It translates to CASSRTGLDTEAFF.

The chain links TRBV12-3 or TRBV12-4 to TRBJ1-4; D gene ambiguous. CDR3 length: 17 residues. Trimming left V 1 base short and J 3 bases short, with 15 bases between. CDR3 nucleotides: TGTGCCAGCAGTTTAGGAAGGGCTTGGGTGTCTAATGAAAAACTGTTTTTT. It is translated as CASSLGRAWVSNEKLFF.

This clonotype was detected ten times or more. The chain recombines TRBV12-5 with TRBJ1-5; unclear D gene. CDR3 length equals 12 residues. Trimming took 1 base from V and 8 from J, leaving 6 bases between them. The germline V gene encodes CDR1 LGHNT and CDR2 FRNRAP. The CDR3, as DNA: TGTGCTAGTGGTTTGGACCAGAAGCCCCAGCATTTT. As protein: CASGLDQKPQHF.

This clonotype has just a few counts. The V call is TRBV20-1, the J call TRBJ1-4; 9 bases are shared with TRBD1. Germline V lookup: CDR1 DFQATT, CDR2 SNEGSKA (reference sequence). This CDR3 is 14 amino acids long. Trimming took 6 bases from V and 5 from J; bases not matched to a gene: 7. CDR3 DNA sequence: TGCAGTGCACCGCCGGGACAGGGAAATGAAAAACTGTTTTTT. Translating gives CSAPPGQGNEKLFF.

This clonotype was seen many times. This sequence joins TRBV6-1 and TRBJ2-7, with D possibly being TRBD1 or TRBD2 (6 bases each). The V gene's germline CDR1 is MNHNS and CDR2 SASEGT. The ends were cut back, 6 bases at V and 0 bases at J, with 24 bases in the middle. The CDR3 is 18 amino acids. Here the CDR3 reads CASSPYATGAMNSYEQYV. CDR3 sequence (DNA): TGTGCCAGCAGCCCCTATGCAACGGGGGCCATGAACTCCTACGAGCAGTACGTC.